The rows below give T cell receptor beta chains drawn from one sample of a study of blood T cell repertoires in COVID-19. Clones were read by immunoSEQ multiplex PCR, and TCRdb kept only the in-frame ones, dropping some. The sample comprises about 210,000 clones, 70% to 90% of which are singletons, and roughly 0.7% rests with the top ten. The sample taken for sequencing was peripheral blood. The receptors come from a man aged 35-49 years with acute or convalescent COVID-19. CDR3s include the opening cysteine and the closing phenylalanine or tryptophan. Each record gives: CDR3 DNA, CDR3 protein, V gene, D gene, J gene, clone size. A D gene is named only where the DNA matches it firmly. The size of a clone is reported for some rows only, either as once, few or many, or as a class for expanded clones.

DNA: TGTGCCAGCACCTGGACTAGCACCGATACGCAGTATTTT
CDR3: CASTWTSTDTQYF
V: TRBV7-2
D: TRBD2
J: TRBJ2-3
size: NA

DNA: TGTGCCAGTAGTACCACAGGAGGGCGGAATTCACCCCTCCACTTT
CDR3: CASSTTGGRNSPLHF
V: TRBV19
D: NA
J: TRBJ1-6
size: NA

DNA: TGTGCCAGCAGCTTAGATAGTGGGGCAGGGGGCTTGAATGAGCAGTTCTTC
CDR3: CASSLDSGAGGLNEQFF
V: TRBV11-3
D: TRBD1
J: TRBJ2-1
size: NA

DNA: TGTGCCAGCAGTTCCACCGGGACAGGCTATGGCTACACCTTC
CDR3: CASSSTGTGYGYTF
V: TRBV2
D: TRBD1
J: TRBJ1-2
size: NA

DNA: TGTGCCAGCAGCCTTTTAGGGGGAGGGCCTTGGAATGAGCAGTTCTTC
CDR3: CASSLLGGGPWNEQFF
V: TRBV7-3
D: NA
J: TRBJ2-1
size: NA

DNA: TGTGCCAGCAGCGTAGGTTTAGGCAGTCGGGTCCTTGGCTACACCTTC
CDR3: CASSVGLGSRVLGYTF
V: TRBV9
D: NA
J: TRBJ1-2
size: NA

DNA: TGTGCCAGCAGTACCAACAGGGAGTTAAAAGCTTTCTTT
CDR3: CASSTNRELKAFF
V: TRBV7-9
D: NA
J: TRBJ1-1
size: NA

DNA: TGTGCCAGCAGCGAGGGGACAGGTAACTATGGCTACACCTTC
CDR3: CASSEGTGNYGYTF
V: TRBV9
D: TRBD1
J: TRBJ1-2
size: NA

DNA: TGTGCCAGCAGCCGGACTAGCGGGAGCACCGGGGAGCTGTTTTTT
CDR3: CASSRTSGSTGELFF
V: TRBV9
D: TRBD2
J: TRBJ2-2
size: NA

DNA: TGCGCCAGCAGCCCCCAATGGGGGGGCGGTGAAAAACTGTTTTTT
CDR3: CASSPQWGGGEKLFF
V: TRBV5-1
D: NA
J: TRBJ1-4
size: NA

DNA: TGTGCCAGCAGCCAAGTACAGGGGGCCGACACTGAAGCTTTCTTT
CDR3: CASSQVQGADTEAFF
V: TRBV4-2
D: TRBD1
J: TRBJ1-1
size: NA

DNA: TGTGCCAGCACCGAGGGGGGGACGGAGACCCAGTACTTC
CDR3: CASTEGGTETQYF
V: TRBV6-5
D: NA
J: TRBJ2-5
size: NA

DNA: TGTGCCAGCAGCGGTACTAGCGACCAGACCCAGTACTTC
CDR3: CASSGTSDQTQYF
V: TRBV6-5
D: TRBD2
J: TRBJ2-5
size: NA

DNA: TGTGCCAGTAGACAGCGGGCGGATACGCAGTATTTT
CDR3: CASRQRADTQYF
V: TRBV19
D: NA
J: TRBJ2-3
size: once

DNA: TGTGCCAGCTCACGTTATGACAGCGTCTCCTACGAGCAGTACTTC
CDR3: CASSRYDSVSYEQYF
V: TRBV18
D: NA
J: TRBJ2-7
size: NA

DNA: TGTGCCAGCATGGGGGCGAGCTCCTACAATGAGCAGTTCTTC
CDR3: CASMGASSYNEQFF
V: TRBV27
D: NA
J: TRBJ2-1
size: once

DNA: TGTGCCAGCCGAACCAGGGCACCCCAGGGTGAAAAACTGTTTTTT
CDR3: CASRTRAPQGEKLFF
V: TRBV27
D: NA
J: TRBJ1-4
size: NA

DNA: TGCGCCAGCAGCCCGACTTCCGGACTGGGAAACACCATATATTTT
CDR3: CASSPTSGLGNTIYF
V: TRBV5-1
D: NA
J: TRBJ1-3
size: NA

DNA: TGTGCCAGTAGTATAGGCACAGGGTATGCTCAGCCCCAGCATTTT
CDR3: CASSIGTGYAQPQHF
V: TRBV19
D: NA
J: TRBJ1-5
size: NA

DNA: TGTGCCACCAGTGAGAGGTATAGCAATCAGCCCCAGCATTTT
CDR3: CATSERYSNQPQHF
V: TRBV24-1
D: NA
J: TRBJ1-5
size: NA

DNA: TGTGCCAGCAGTTTATCGGGACTAGCGGGAGGTTACACCGGGGAGCTGTTTTTT
CDR3: CASSLSGLAGGYTGELFF
V: TRBV27
D: TRBD2
J: TRBJ2-2
size: NA

DNA: TGTGCCAGCAGGGCGGACAGCTCCAATCAGCCCCAGCATTTT
CDR3: CASRADSSNQPQHF
V: TRBV2
D: NA
J: TRBJ1-5
size: few

DNA: TGTGCCCAGGGGACTAGCGGGGGGTTGCTCAATGAGCAGTTCTTC
CDR3: CAQGTSGGLLNEQFF
V: TRBV2
D: TRBD2
J: TRBJ2-1
size: NA

DNA: TGTGCCTGGAGTGTTGGGACAAATCAGCCCCAGCATTTT
CDR3: CAWSVGTNQPQHF
V: TRBV30
D: NA
J: TRBJ1-5
size: NA

DNA: TGTGCCAGCAGCTTAGTAGGACTAGCGGGAATAGCCAAAAACATTCAGTACTTC
CDR3: CASSLVGLAGIAKNIQYF
V: TRBV7-8
D: TRBD2
J: TRBJ2-4
size: NA

DNA: TGTGCCAGTAGGGACAGGCTCCCTAACTATGGCTACACCTTC
CDR3: CASRDRLPNYGYTF
V: TRBV19
D: TRBD1
J: TRBJ1-2
size: NA

DNA: TGTGCCTGCGGACAGGGTATCTACGAGCAGTACTTC
CDR3: CACGQGIYEQYF
V: TRBV6-5
D: TRBD1
J: TRBJ2-7
size: NA

DNA: TGTGCCAGCAGATTACAGGGTACTGAAGCTTTCTTT
CDR3: CASRLQGTEAFF
V: TRBV2
D: NA
J: TRBJ1-1
size: NA

DNA: TGTGCCAGCAGCGCGGGACAGGTCAACACCGGGGAGCTGTTTTTT
CDR3: CASSAGQVNTGELFF
V: TRBV9
D: TRBD1
J: TRBJ2-2
size: once

DNA: TGTGCCAGCAGTATCGGGGTGCGCTATGGCTACACCTTC
CDR3: CASSIGVRYGYTF
V: TRBV12-3/TRBV12-4
D: NA
J: TRBJ1-2
size: few

DNA: TGTGCCAGCAGCTTAGACGCCGCGGACACACAGGCAAACCTAATGAACACTGAAGCTTTCTTT
CDR3: CASSLDAADTQANLMNTEAFF
V: TRBV7-6
D: NA
J: TRBJ1-1
size: NA

DNA: TGTGCCAGCATTCAGGGGTTGTCAATTGAGACCCAGTACTTC
CDR3: CASIQGLSIETQYF
V: TRBV6-5
D: NA
J: TRBJ2-5
size: NA

DNA: TGTGCCAGCAGCAAAGGACAGGGGGGCGAAAAACTGTTTTTT
CDR3: CASSKGQGGEKLFF
V: TRBV21-1
D: NA
J: TRBJ1-4
size: NA

DNA: TGTGCCAGCAGTCCTACTGGGGGCGCAGGGGAAAAACTGTTTTTT
CDR3: CASSPTGGAGEKLFF
V: TRBV6-4
D: NA
J: TRBJ1-4
size: NA

DNA: TGCGCCAGCACAGGGACTAGCGGGGGAGCCTCGAACACCGGGGAGCTGTTTTTT
CDR3: CASTGTSGGASNTGELFF
V: TRBV5-1
D: TRBD2
J: TRBJ2-2
size: NA

DNA: TGTGCCAGCAGTCCTTCCGGGACAATCTACAATGAGCAGTTCTTC
CDR3: CASSPSGTIYNEQFF
V: TRBV9
D: NA
J: TRBJ2-1
size: once

DNA: TGTGCCAGCAGTTACTCGCCGGGGTATCAGCCCCAGCATTTT
CDR3: CASSYSPGYQPQHF
V: TRBV6-2/TRBV6-3
D: NA
J: TRBJ1-5
size: NA

DNA: TGTGCCAGCAGCTCAGCTAGCCATGAGCAGTTCTTC
CDR3: CASSSASHEQFF
V: TRBV7-9
D: NA
J: TRBJ2-1
size: once

DNA: TGTGCCAGCAGCTTGGGCGACGCGGGGGGGCAAGATACGCAGTATTTT
CDR3: CASSLGDAGGQDTQYF
V: TRBV7-2
D: TRBD2
J: TRBJ2-3
size: NA

DNA: TGTGCCAGCAGCTTAGAGCGGGGGTCCTACGAGCAGTACTTC
CDR3: CASSLERGSYEQYF
V: TRBV7-2
D: TRBD2
J: TRBJ2-7
size: NA

DNA: TGCGCCAGCAGCTTGGGTCGGGAGGGGCTCTACGAGCAGTACTTC
CDR3: CASSLGREGLYEQYF
V: TRBV5-1
D: TRBD2
J: TRBJ2-7
size: once

DNA: TGTGCCAGCACCGAAGGGTCAGGGAGGCGGTATGGCTACACCTTC
CDR3: CASTEGSGRRYGYTF
V: TRBV6-5
D: NA
J: TRBJ1-2
size: NA

DNA: TGTGCCAGCAGCTTTGCATCGGGACAGGGGAACGAGCAGTACTTC
CDR3: CASSFASGQGNEQYF
V: TRBV7-9
D: TRBD1
J: TRBJ2-7
size: NA

DNA: TGTGCCAGCAGTCCTTGGCGGGACCCGGAGTTCTTC
CDR3: CASSPWRDPEFF
V: TRBV27
D: NA
J: TRBJ2-1
size: NA

DNA: TGTGCCAGTAGTATCGTAGTGGACACCTTCTATGGCTACACCTTC
CDR3: CASSIVVDTFYGYTF
V: TRBV19
D: NA
J: TRBJ1-2
size: NA

DNA: TGCAGCGTTGAAAGCGGGGGGTACTCTGGGGCCAACGTCCTGACTTTC
CDR3: CSVESGGYSGANVLTF
V: TRBV29-1
D: TRBD2
J: TRBJ2-6
size: NA

DNA: TGCGCCAGCAGCCAAGATGGGGGGGGCGGACAGGGGATAACCGGGGAGCTGTTTTTT
CDR3: CASSQDGGGGQGITGELFF
V: TRBV4-1
D: TRBD1
J: TRBJ2-2
size: NA

DNA: TGTGCCAGCAGCGGGGGAGGCAGGGAGAACACTGAAGCTTTCTTT
CDR3: CASSGGGRENTEAFF
V: TRBV21-1
D: NA
J: TRBJ1-1
size: NA

DNA: TGTGCCAGCAGCTACCTGACAGGGGGTCGGGTCTTC
CDR3: CASSYLTGGRVF
V: TRBV7-9
D: TRBD1
J: TRBJ2-1
size: once

DNA: TGTGCCACCAGCAGAGCAACAGGTTGGGCTGGAAACACCATATATTTT
CDR3: CATSRATGWAGNTIYF
V: TRBV15
D: NA
J: TRBJ1-3
size: NA

DNA: TGTGCCAGCAGCTCTCCGGGACTAGCGGGGGCCAGCTCCTACAATGAGCAGTTCTTC
CDR3: CASSSPGLAGASSYNEQFF
V: TRBV7-2
D: TRBD2
J: TRBJ2-1
size: NA

DNA: TGTGCCAGCAGTCTAACTGGGGGACTAGCCCCCGGGGAGCTGTTTTTT
CDR3: CASSLTGGLAPGELFF
V: TRBV11-2
D: TRBD2
J: TRBJ2-2
size: NA

DNA: TGTGCCAGCAGCTTAGACTCAGTACAGGGGACTGAAGCTTTCTTT
CDR3: CASSLDSVQGTEAFF
V: TRBV7-9
D: TRBD1
J: TRBJ1-1
size: NA

DNA: TGTGCCAGCAGTTCAGAAAATGAGCAGTTCTTC
CDR3: CASSSENEQFF
V: TRBV28
D: NA
J: TRBJ2-1
size: NA

DNA: TGCGCCAGCAGAATCGGGACAGGGAACAATGAGCAGTTCTTC
CDR3: CASRIGTGNNEQFF
V: TRBV10-2
D: TRBD1
J: TRBJ2-1
size: NA

DNA: TGTGCCAGCAGTTCGACAGGGTCTGGAAACACCATATATTTT
CDR3: CASSSTGSGNTIYF
V: TRBV6-5
D: TRBD1
J: TRBJ1-3
size: once